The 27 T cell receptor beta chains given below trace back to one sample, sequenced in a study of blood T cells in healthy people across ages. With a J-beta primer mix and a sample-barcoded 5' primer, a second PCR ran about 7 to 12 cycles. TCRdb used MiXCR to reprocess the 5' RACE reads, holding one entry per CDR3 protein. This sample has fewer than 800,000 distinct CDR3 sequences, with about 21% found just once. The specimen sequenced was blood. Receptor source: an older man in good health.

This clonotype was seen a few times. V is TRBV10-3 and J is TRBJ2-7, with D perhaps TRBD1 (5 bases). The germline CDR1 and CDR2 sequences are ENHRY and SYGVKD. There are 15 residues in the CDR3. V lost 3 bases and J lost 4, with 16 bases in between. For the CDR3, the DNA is TGTGCCATCAGTGACAGGGTGCAGGGCAAGTACGAGCAGTACTTC. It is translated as CAISDRVQGKYEQYF.

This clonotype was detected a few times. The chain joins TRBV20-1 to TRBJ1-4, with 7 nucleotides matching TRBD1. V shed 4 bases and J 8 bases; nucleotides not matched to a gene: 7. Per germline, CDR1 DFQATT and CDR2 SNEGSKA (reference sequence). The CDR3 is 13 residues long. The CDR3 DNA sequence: TGCAGTGCTACCGACAGGGCCGCCGAAAAACTGTTTTTT. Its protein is CSATDRAAEKLFF.

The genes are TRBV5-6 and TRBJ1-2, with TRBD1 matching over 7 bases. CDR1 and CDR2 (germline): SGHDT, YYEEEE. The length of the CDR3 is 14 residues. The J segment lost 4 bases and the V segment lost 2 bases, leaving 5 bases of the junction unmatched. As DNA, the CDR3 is TGTGCCAGCAGCTTACAGGGGTTGTCCTATGGCTACACCTTC. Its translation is CASSLQGLSYGYTF.

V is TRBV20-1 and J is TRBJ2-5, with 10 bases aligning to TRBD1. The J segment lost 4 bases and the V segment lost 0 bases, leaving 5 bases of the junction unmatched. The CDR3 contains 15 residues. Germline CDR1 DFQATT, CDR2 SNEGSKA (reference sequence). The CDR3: CSARDGDRGGETQYF. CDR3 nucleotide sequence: TGCAGTGCTAGAGATGGGGACAGGGGAGGAGAGACCCAGTACTTC.

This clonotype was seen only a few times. The CDR3: CASSLGLLDEQYF. In DNA form, the CDR3 reads TGTGCCAGCAGCCTAGGGCTGCTCGACGAGCAGTACTTC. The chain links TRBV7-9 to TRBJ2-7; D not certain. The CDR3 covers 13 residues. V was pared by 5 bases and J by 5 bases, with 13 bases between. Per the germline V gene, CDR1 is SEHNR and CDR2 is FQNEAQ (reference sequence).

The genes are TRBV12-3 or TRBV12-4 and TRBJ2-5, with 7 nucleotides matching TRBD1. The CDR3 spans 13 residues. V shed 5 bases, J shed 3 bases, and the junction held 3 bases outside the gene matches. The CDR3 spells CASSGQAKETQYF. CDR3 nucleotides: TGTGCCAGCAGTGGACAGGCAAAAGAGACCCAGTACTTC.

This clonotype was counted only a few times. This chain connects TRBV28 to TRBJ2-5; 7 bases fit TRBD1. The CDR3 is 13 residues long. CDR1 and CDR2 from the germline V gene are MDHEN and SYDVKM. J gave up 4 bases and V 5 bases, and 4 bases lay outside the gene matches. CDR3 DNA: TGTGCCAGCAGTGGCTACAGGGGAGAGACCCAGTACTTC. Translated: CASSGYRGETQYF.

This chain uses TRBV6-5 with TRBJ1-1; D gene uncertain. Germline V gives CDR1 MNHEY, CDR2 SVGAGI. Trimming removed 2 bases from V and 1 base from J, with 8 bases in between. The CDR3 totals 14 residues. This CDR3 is CASSYMVSNTEAFF. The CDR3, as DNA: TGTGCCAGCAGTTACATGGTCTCGAACACTGAAGCTTTCTTT.

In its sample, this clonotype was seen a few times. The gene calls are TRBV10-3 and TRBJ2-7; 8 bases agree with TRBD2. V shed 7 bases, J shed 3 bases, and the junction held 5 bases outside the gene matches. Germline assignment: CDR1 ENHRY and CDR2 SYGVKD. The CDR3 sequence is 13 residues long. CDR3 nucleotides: TGTGCCATCAAGGCCGGGACTAGCTACGAGCAGTACTTC. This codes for CAIKAGTSYEQYF.

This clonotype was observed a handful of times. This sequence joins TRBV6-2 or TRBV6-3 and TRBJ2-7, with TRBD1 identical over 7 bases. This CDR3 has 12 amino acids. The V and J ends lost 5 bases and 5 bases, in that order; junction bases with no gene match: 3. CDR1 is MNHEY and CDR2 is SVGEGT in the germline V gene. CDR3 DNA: TGTGCCAGCAGTAATACAGGGGACGAGCAGTACTTC. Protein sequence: CASSNTGDEQYF.

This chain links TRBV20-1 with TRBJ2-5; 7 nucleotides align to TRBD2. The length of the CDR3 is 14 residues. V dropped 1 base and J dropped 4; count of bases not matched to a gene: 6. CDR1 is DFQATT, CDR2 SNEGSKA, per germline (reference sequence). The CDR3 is CSARAGRGLETQYF. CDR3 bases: TGCAGTGCTAGAGCTGGGAGGGGACTAGAGACCCAGTACTTC.

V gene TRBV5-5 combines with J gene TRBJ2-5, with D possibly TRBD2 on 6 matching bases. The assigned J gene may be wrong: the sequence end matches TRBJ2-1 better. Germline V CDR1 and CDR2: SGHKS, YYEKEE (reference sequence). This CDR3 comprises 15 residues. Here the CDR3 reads CASSLLGGINNEQFF. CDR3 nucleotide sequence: TGTGCCAGCAGCTTGCTCGGCGGGATTAATAATGAGCAGTTCTTC.

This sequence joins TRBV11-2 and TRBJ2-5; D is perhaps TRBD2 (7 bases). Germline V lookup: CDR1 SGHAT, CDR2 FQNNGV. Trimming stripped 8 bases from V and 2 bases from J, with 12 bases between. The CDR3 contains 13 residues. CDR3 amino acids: CASRGAIQETQYF. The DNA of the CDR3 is TGTGCCAGCCGGGGGGCAATTCAAGAGACCCAGTACTTC.

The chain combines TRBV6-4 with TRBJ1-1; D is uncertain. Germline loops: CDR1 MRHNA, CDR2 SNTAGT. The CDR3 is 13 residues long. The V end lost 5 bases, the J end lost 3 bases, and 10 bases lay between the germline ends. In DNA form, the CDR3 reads TGTGCCAGCAGTTTGGAGGAGCACACTGAAGCTTTCTTT. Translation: CASSLEEHTEAFF.

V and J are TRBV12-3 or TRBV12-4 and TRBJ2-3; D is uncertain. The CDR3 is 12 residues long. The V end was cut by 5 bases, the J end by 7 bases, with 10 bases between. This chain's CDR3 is CASSRGMYTQYF. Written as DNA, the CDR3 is TGTGCCAGCAGTAGAGGCATGTATACGCAGTATTTT.

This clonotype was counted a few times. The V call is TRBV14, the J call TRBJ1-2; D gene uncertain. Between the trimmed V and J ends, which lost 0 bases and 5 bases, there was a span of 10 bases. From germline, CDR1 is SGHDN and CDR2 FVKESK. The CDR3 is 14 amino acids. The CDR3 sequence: CASSQDVGHYGYTF. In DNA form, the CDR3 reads TGTGCCAGCAGCCAAGATGTAGGGCATTATGGCTACACCTTC.

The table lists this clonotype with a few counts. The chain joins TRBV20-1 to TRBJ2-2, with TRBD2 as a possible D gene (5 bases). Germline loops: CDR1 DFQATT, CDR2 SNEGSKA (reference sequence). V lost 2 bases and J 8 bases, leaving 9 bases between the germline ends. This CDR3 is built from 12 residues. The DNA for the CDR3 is TGCAGTGCTAGACTAGCCCCGGGGGAGCTGTTTTTT. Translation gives CSARLAPGELFF.

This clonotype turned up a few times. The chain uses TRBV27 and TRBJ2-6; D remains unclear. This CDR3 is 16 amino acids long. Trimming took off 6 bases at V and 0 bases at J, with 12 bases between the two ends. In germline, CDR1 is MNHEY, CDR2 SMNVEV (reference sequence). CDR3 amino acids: CASRDGPSSGANVLTF. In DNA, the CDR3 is TGTGCCAGCAGGGATGGTCCTAGCTCTGGGGCCAACGTCCTGACTTTC.

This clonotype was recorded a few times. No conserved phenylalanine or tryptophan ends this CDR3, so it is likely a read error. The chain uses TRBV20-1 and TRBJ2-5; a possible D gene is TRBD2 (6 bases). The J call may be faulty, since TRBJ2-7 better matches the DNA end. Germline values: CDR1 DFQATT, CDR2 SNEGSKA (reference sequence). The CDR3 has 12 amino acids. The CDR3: CSASLGSGEQYL. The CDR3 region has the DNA TGCAGTGCTAGTTTGGGTAGCGGCGAGCAGTACCTC.

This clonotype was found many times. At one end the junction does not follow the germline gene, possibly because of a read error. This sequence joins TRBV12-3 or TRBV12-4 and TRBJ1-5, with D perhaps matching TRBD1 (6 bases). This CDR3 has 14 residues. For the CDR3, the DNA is TGTGCCAGCAGCTTAGAGGGGGGCAATCAGCCCCAGCATTTT. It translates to CASSLEGGNQPQHF.

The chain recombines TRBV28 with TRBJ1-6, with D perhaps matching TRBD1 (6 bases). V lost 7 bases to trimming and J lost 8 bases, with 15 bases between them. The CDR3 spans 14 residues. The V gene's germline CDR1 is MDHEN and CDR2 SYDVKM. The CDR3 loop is CASNLSGVHSPLHF. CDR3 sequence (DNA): TGTGCCAGCAACCTGTCAGGGGTGCATTCACCCCTCCACTTT.

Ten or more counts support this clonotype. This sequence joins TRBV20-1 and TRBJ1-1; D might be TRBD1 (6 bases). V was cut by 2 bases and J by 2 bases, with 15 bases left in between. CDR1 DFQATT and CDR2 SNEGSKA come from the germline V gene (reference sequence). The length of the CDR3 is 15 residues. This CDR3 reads CSARRIQGRNTEAFF. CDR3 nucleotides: TGCAGTGCTAGAAGGATACAGGGAAGAAACACTGAAGCTTTCTTT.

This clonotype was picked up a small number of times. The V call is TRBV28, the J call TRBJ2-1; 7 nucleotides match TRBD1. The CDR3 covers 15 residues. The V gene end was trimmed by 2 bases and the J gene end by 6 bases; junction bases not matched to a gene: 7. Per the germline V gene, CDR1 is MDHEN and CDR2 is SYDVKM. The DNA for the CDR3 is TGTGCCAGCAGTTTACCGACAGGGCAAATCAATGAGCAGTTCTTC. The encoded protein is CASSLPTGQINEQFF.

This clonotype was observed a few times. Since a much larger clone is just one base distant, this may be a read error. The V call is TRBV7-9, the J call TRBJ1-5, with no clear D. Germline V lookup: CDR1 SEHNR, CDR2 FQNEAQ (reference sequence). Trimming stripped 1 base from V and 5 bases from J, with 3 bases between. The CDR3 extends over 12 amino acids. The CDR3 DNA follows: TGTGCCAGCAGCTTAGACGATCAGCCCCAGCATTTT. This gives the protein CASSLDDQPQHF.

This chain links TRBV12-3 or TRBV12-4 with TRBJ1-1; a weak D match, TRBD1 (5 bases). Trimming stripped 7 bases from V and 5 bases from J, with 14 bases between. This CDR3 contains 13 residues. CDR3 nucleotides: TGTGCCAGCAAGGGCGGGGACTGGACTGAAGCTTTCTTT. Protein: CASKGGDWTEAFF.

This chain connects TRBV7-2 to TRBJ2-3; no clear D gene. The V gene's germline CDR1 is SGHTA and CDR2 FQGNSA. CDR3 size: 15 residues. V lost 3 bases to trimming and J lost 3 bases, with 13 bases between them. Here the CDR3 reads CASSFFVMSTDTQYF. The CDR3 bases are TGTGCCAGCAGCTTCTTTGTTATGTCGACAGATACGCAGTATTTT.

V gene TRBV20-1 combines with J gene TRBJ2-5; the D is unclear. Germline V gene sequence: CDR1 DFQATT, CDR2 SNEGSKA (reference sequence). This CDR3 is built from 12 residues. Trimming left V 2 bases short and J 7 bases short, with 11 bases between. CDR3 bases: TGCAGTGCTAGAATCTCGGAAGGGACCCAGTACTTC. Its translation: CSARISEGTQYF.